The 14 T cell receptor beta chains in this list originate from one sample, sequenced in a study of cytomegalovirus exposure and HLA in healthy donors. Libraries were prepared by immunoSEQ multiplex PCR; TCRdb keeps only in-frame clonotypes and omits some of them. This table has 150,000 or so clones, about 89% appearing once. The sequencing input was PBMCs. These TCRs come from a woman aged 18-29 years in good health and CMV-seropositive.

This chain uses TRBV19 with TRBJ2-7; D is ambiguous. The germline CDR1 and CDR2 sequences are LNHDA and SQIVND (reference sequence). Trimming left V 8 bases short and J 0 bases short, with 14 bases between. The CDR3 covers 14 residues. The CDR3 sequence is CASSLYLSSYEQYF. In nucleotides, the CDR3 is TGTGCCAGTTCTCTCTACCTAAGCTCCTACGAGCAGTACTTC.

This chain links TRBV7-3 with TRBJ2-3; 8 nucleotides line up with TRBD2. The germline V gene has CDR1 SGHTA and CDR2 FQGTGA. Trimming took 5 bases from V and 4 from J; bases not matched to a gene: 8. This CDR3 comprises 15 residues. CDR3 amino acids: CASSPSGSSADTQYF. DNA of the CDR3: TGTGCCAGCAGCCCAAGCGGGAGCTCCGCAGATACGCAGTATTTT.

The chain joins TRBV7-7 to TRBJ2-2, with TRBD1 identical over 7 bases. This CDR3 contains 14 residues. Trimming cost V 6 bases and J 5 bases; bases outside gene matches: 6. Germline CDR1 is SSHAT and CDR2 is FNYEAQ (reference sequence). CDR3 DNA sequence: TGTGCCAGCAGGCCGGGACAGAATACCGGGGAGCTGTTTTTT. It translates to CASRPGQNTGELFF.

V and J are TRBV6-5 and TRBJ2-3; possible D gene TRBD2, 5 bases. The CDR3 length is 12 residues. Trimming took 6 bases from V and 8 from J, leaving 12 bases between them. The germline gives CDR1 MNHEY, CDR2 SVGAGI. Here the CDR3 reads CASSRQAGTQYF. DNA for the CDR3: TGTGCCAGCAGCCGCCAGGCGGGTACGCAGTATTTT.

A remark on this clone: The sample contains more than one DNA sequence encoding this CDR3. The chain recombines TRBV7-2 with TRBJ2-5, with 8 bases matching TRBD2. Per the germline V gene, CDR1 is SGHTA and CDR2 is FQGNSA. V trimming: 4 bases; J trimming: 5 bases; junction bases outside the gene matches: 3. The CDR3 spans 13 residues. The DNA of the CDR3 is TGTGCCAGCAGCTCAGGACTAGCTGAGACCCAGTACTTC. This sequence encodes CASSSGLAETQYF.

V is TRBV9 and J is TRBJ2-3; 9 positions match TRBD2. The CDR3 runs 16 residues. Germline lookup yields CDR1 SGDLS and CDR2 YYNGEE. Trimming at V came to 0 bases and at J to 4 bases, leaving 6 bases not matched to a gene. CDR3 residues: CASSVATAGGADTQYF. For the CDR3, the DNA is TGTGCCAGCAGCGTAGCTACTGCGGGAGGGGCAGATACGCAGTATTTT.

CDR3 residues: CASSPNSGNTGELFF. The DNA for the CDR3 is TGTGCCAGCTCACCAAATAGCGGGAACACCGGGGAGCTGTTTTTT. The chain is built from TRBV18 and TRBJ2-2; a weak D match, TRBD2 (6 bases). The CDR3 totals 15 residues. Trimming took off 2 bases at V and 1 base at J, with 8 bases between the two ends. Germline CDR1 and CDR2: KGHSH and LQKENI.

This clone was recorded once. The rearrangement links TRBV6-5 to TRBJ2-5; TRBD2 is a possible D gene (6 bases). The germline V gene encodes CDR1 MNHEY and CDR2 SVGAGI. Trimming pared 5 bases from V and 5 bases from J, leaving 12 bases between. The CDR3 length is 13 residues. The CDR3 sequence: CASSGGSYETQYF. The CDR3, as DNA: TGTGCCAGCAGTGGGGGGAGTTATGAGACCCAGTACTTC.

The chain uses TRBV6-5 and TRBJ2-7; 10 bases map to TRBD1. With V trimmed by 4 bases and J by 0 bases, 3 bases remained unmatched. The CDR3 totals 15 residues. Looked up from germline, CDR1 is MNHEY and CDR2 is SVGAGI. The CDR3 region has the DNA TGTGCCAGCAGTTCGGACAGGGGGGGCTCCTACGAGCAGTACTTC. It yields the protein CASSSDRGGSYEQYF.

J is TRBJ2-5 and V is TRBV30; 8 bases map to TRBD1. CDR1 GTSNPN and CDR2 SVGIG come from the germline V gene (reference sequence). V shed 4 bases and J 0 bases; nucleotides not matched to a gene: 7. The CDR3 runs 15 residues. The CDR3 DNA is TGTGCCTGGAATACGGGGGACAGGTACCAAGAGACCCAGTACTTC. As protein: CAWNTGDRYQETQYF.

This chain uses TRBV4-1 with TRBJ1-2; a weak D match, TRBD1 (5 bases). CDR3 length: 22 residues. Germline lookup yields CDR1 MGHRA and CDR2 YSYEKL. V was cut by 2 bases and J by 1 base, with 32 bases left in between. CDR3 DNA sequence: TGCGCCAGCAGCCAAAAATACTCTTGGGTTAAGGGGTCCAGAAGTATTAACTATGGCTACACCTTC. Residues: CASSQKYSWVKGSRSINYGYTF.

CDR3 nucleotide sequence: TGTGCCTGGAGTTCCGCTCAGGGCGGCGGAGGCTACACCTTC. This sequence encodes CAWSSAQGGGGYTF. This chain uses TRBV30 with TRBJ1-2, with D perhaps TRBD1 (5 bases). CDR3 length: 14 amino acids. Germline V gives CDR1 GTSNPN, CDR2 SVGIG (reference sequence). Trimming left V 2 bases short and J 8 bases short, with 18 bases between.

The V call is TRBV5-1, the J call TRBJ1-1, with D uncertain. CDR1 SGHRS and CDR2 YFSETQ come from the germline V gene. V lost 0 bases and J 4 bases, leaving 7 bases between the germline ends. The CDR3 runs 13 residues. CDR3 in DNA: TGCGCCAGCAGCTTGGGGCAGATCACTGAAGCTTTCTTT. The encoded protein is CASSLGQITEAFF.

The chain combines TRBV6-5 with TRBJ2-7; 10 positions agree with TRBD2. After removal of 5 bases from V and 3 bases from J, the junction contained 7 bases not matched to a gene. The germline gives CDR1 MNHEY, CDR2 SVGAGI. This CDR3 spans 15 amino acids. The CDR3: CASSPWTSGNYEQYF. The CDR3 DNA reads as TGTGCCAGCAGTCCGTGGACTAGCGGAAACTACGAGCAGTACTTC.